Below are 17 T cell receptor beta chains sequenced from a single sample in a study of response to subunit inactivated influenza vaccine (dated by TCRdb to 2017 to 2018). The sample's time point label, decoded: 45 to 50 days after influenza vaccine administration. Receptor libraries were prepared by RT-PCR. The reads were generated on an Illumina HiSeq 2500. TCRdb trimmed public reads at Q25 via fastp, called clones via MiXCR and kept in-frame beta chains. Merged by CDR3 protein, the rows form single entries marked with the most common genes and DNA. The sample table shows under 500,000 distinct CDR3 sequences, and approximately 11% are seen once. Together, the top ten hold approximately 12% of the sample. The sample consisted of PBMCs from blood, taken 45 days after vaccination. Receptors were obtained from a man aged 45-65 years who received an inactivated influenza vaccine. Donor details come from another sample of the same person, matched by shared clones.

The CDR3 bases are TGTGCCAGCAGCTTAGGCGGGACAGGGGATCAGCCCCAGCATTTT. Translated, it gives CASSLGGTGDQPQHF. V usage is TRBV11-2 and J usage is TRBJ1-5, with 10 bases that match TRBD1. The CDR3 covers 15 residues. With 1 base clipped from V and 5 bases from J, the junction kept 2 bases outside the gene matches. Germline V gene data show CDR1 as SGHAT and CDR2 as FQNNGV.

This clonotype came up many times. CDR3 DNA: TGCAGTGCACGCAGGGAGACCCAGTACTTC. Its protein is CSARRETQYF. The V call is TRBV20-1, the J call TRBJ2-5; D not certain. The CDR3 totals 10 residues. Trimming removed 6 bases at V and 5 bases at J, with 7 bases between. Germline-derived CDR1 and CDR2 are DFQATT and SNEGSKA (reference sequence).

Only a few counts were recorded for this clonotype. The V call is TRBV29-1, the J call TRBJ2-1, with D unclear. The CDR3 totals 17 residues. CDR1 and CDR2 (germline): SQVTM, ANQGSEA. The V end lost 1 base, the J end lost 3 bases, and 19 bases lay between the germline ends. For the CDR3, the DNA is TGCAGCGTTGAAGCGGACCTTCGTGGCGGAAACTACAATGAGCAGTTCTTC. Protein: CSVEADLRGGNYNEQFF.

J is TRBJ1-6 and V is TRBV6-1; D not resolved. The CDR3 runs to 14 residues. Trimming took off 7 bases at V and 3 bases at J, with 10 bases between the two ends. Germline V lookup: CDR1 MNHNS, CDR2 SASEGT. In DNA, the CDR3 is TGTGCCAGCAACGAGTTAAACTATAATTCACCCCTCCACTTT. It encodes CASNELNYNSPLHF.

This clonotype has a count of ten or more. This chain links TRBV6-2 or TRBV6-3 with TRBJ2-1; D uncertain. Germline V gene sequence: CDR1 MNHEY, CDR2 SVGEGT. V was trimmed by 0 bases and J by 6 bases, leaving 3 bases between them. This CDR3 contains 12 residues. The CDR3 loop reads CASSYSFNEQFF. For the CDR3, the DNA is TGTGCCAGCAGTTACTCGTTCAATGAGCAGTTCTTC.

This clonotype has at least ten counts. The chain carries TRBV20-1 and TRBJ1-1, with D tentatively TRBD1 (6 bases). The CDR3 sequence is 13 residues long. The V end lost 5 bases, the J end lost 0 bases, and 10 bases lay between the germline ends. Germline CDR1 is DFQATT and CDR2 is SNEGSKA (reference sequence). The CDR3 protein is CSAAQGLNTEAFF. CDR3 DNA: TGCAGTGCTGCACAGGGTCTGAACACTGAAGCTTTCTTT.

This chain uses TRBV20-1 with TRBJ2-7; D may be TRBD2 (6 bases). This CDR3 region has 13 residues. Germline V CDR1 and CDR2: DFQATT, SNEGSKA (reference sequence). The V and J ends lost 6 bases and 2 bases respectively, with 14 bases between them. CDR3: CSAAFRTTYEQYF. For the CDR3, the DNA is TGCAGTGCCGCCTTCCGGACTACCTACGAGCAGTACTTC.

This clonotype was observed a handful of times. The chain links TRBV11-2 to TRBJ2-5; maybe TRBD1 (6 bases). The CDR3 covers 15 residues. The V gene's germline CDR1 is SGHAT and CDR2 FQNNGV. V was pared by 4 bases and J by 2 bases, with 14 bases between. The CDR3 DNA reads TGTGCCAGCAGCTACCGAAGGACAGTTCAAGAGACCCAGTACTTC. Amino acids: CASSYRRTVQETQYF. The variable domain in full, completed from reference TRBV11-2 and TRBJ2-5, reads EAGVAQSPRYKIIEKRQSVAFWCNPISGHATLYWYQQILGQGPKLLIQFQNNGVVDDSQLPKDRFSAERLKGVDSTLKIQPAKLEDSAVYLCASSYRRTVQETQYFGPGTRLLVL.

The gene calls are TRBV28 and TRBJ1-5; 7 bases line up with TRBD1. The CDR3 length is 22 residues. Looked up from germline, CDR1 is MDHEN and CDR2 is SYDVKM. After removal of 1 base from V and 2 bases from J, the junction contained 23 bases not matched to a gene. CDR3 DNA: TGTGCCAGCAGTTTATCCTTCCGCACTGGGGACAGCGCCTTATTGGGCAATCAGCCCCAGCATTTT. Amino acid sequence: CASSLSFRTGDSALLGNQPQHF.

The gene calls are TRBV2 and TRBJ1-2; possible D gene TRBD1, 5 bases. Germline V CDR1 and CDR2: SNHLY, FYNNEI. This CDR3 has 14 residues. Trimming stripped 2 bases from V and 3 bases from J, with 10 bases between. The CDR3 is CASSELTEYYGYTF. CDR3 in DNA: TGTGCCAGCAGTGAATTGACAGAGTACTATGGCTACACCTTC.

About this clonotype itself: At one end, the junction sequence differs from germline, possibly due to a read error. The chain's CDR3 is CAISESYGFQFGSNTGGLFF. The CDR3 DNA is TGTGCCATCAGTGAGTCGTACGGTTTTCAATTCGGTTCGAACACCGGGGGGCTGTTTTTT. This rearrangement joins TRBV10-3 to TRBJ2-2; TRBD2 might be the D (6 bases). The germline V gene encodes CDR1 ENHRY and CDR2 SYGVKD. The CDR3 is 20 residues long.

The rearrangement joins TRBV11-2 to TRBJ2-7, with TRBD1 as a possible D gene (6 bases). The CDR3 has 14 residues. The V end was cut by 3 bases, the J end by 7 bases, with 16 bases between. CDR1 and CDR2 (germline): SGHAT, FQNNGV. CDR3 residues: CASSFAGDISEQYF. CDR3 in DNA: TGTGCCAGCAGCTTCGCAGGGGATATTTCGGAGCAGTACTTC.

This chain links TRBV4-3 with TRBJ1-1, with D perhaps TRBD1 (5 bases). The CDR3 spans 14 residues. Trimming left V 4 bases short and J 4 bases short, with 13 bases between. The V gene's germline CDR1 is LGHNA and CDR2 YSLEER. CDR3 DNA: TGCGCCAGCAGCCTAGACAGAAGGAGCACTGAAGCTTTCTTT. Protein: CASSLDRRSTEAFF.

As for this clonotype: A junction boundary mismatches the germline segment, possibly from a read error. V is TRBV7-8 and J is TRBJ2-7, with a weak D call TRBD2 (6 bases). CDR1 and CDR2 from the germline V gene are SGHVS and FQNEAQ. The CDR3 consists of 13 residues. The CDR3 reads CASSKGSGYELYF. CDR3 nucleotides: TGTGCCAGCAGCAAGGGTAGCGGATACGAGCTGTACTTC.

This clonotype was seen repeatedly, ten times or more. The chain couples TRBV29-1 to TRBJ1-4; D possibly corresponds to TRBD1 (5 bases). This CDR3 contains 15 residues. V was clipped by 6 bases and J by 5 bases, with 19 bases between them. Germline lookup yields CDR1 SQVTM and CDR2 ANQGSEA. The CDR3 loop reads CSVTDGTTRNEKLFF. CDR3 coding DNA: TGCAGCGTAACCGACGGGACGACCCGGAATGAAAAACTGTTTTTT.

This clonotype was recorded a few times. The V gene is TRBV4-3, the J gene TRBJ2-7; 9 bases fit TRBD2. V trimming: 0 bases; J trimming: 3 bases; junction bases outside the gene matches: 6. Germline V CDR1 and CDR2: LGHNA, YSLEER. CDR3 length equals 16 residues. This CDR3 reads CASSQDLTSGGYEQYF. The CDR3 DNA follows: TGCGCCAGCAGCCAAGATCTGACTAGCGGAGGCTACGAGCAGTACTTC.

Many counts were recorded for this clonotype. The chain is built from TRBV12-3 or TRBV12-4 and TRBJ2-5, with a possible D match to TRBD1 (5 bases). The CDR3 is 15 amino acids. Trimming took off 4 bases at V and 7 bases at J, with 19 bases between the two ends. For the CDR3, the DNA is TGTGCCAGCAGTTCCCTACTTGCAGGGCTCGGGACCCAGTACTTC. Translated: CASSSLLAGLGTQYF.